These 21 T cell receptor beta chains were sequenced from one sample in a study of blood T cell repertoires in COVID-19. The assay was immunoSEQ multiplex PCR, and TCRdb's table has in-frame clones only and misses some. The sample lists tens of thousands of clones, about 90% occurring once. The sample taken for sequencing was peripheral blood. All receptors come from a man aged 45 to 65 with active COVID-19.

The CDR3 DNA is TGTGCCAGTATGACGGGGACAGGGGAGTACGGCTACACCTTC. Its translation is CASMTGTGEYGYTF. This chain joins TRBV19 and TRBJ1-2, with TRBD1 matching over 10 bases. This CDR3 region has 14 residues. Germline CDR1 reads LNHDA; CDR2 reads SQIVND (reference sequence). J gave up 8 bases and V 7 bases, and 10 bases lay outside the gene matches.

This chain uses TRBV7-6 with TRBJ2-7; 10 bases are a match to TRBD2. This CDR3 comprises 16 residues. The germline gives CDR1 SGHVS, CDR2 FNYEAQ. V lost 1 base to trimming and J lost 0 bases; unmatched junction nucleotides: 3. The CDR3 DNA follows: TGTGCCAGCAGCTTAGGGATAGCGGGAGGCTCCTACGAGCAGTACTTC. This gives the protein CASSLGIAGGSYEQYF.

The gene calls are TRBV7-9 and TRBJ1-5; D is perhaps TRBD1 (5 bases). V dropped 9 bases and J dropped 3 bases, with 12 bases sitting between them. Germline CDR1 SEHNR, CDR2 FQNEAQ (reference sequence). The CDR3 length is 13 residues. As DNA, the CDR3 is TGTGCCAGTTCGTTTGGACACAATCAGCCCCAGCATTTT. Its protein product is CASSFGHNQPQHF.

This chain uses TRBV6-5 with TRBJ1-1, with D perhaps matching TRBD1 (5 bases). Trimming took 6 bases from V and 6 from J, leaving 11 bases between them. The CDR3 loop spans 12 amino acids. CDR1 is MNHEY and CDR2 is SVGAGI in the germline V gene. This CDR3 reads CASSGQSSEAFF. The DNA for the CDR3 is TGTGCCAGCAGCGGACAATCTTCTGAAGCTTTCTTT.

The J gene is TRBJ2-7, the V gene TRBV5-1; 8 nucleotides agree with TRBD1. V lost 4 bases and J lost 0; bases outside the gene matches: 3. CDR3 length: 14 residues. Germline V gene data show CDR1 as SGHRS and CDR2 as YFSETQ. Written as DNA, the CDR3 is TGCGCCAGCAGCACCACAGGGGGCTCCTACGAGCAGTACTTC. It codes for CASSTTGGSYEQYF.

This chain joins TRBV25-1 and TRBJ1-5; D is ambiguous. This CDR3 spans 13 amino acids. Germline V gives CDR1 MGHDK, CDR2 SYGVNS. Trimming took off 1 base at V and 5 bases at J, with 6 bases between the two ends. The CDR3 loop reads CASSEFADQPQHF. For the CDR3, the DNA is TGTGCCAGCAGTGAATTCGCGGATCAGCCCCAGCATTTT.

The chain is built from TRBV9 and TRBJ2-5; 14 nucleotides match TRBD2. This CDR3 spans 18 amino acids. The germline CDR1 and CDR2 sequences are SGDLS and YYNGEE. Unmatched junction bases numbered 9, after V lost 0 bases and J lost 5 bases. The CDR3 protein is CASSVGVLTSGRGETQYF. CDR3 nucleotide sequence: TGTGCCAGCAGCGTAGGCGTCTTGACTAGCGGGAGGGGGGAGACCCAGTACTTC.

V is TRBV2 and J is TRBJ2-2; 11 bases line up with TRBD1. V lost 7 bases to trimming and J lost 5 bases; unmatched junction nucleotides: 6. Germline V gene sequence: CDR1 SNHLY, CDR2 FYNNEI. This CDR3 comprises 15 residues. For the CDR3, the DNA is TGTGCCAGCATCTCGGGACAGGGGGGAACCGGGGAGCTGTTTTTT. Amino acid sequence: CASISGQGGTGELFF.

The chain recombines TRBV19 with TRBJ2-4, with unresolved D. The length of the CDR3 is 13 residues. Germline CDR1 reads LNHDA; CDR2 reads SQIVND (reference sequence). V lost 10 bases to trimming and J lost 0 bases, with 10 bases between them. CDR3 sequence (DNA): TGTGCCACCGCGTCCCTAGCCAAAAACATTCAGTACTTC. Protein: CATASLAKNIQYF.

The chain joins TRBV2 to TRBJ1-1, with 11 nucleotides matching TRBD1. The CDR3 totals 15 residues. V was clipped by 1 base and J by 11 bases; unmatched bases: 9. Germline V gene lookup returns CDR1 SNHLY and CDR2 FYNNEI. In nucleotides, the CDR3 is TGTGCCAGCAGTGAAGAAACCGGGACAGGGGGGACGGCTTTCTTT. Its protein product is CASSEETGTGGTAFF.

This clone turned up a few times. The V gene is TRBV11-2, the J gene TRBJ2-1; tentative D call: TRBD1 (5 bases). The germline V gene encodes CDR1 SGHAT and CDR2 FQNNGV. The ends were cut back, 3 bases at V and 9 bases at J, with 12 bases in the middle. This CDR3 region has 13 residues. The CDR3 bases are TGTGCCAGCAGCTTCGACAGTCACCTTGAGCAGTTCTTC. This sequence encodes CASSFDSHLEQFF.

The CDR3 region has the DNA TGCGCCAGCAGGGAGGGGACTCTCGCCGGGGAGCTGTTTTTT. Its translation: CASREGTLAGELFF. The V gene is TRBV10-1, the J gene TRBJ2-2; TRBD2 might be the D (6 bases). The CDR3 extends over 14 amino acids. V was cut by 6 bases and J by 6 bases, with 14 bases left in between. Germline values: CDR1 WNHNN, CDR2 SYGVQD (reference sequence).

This rearrangement joins TRBV7-9 to TRBJ1-2; D is ambiguous. V was clipped by 5 bases and J by 5 bases, with 15 bases between them. The CDR3 has 14 amino acids. The V gene's germline CDR1 is SEHNR and CDR2 FQNEAQ (reference sequence). The DNA for the CDR3 is TGTGCCAGCAGCCCCGCAGGAACTTCATATGGCTACACCTTC. It codes for CASSPAGTSYGYTF.

V gene TRBV3-1 (or the pseudogene TRBV3-2) combines with J gene TRBJ2-7; maybe TRBD1 (5 bases). Trimming cost V 3 bases and J 7 bases, with 10 bases left between them. Per the germline V gene, CDR1 is LGHDT and CDR2 is YNNKEL (reference sequence). The CDR3 totals 12 residues. The CDR3: CASSQIPGEQYF. CDR3 in DNA: TGTGCCAGCAGCCAGATACCAGGGGAGCAGTACTTC.

The chain is built from TRBV4-2 and TRBJ2-7; D possibly corresponds to TRBD2 (5 bases). Trimming shortened V by 0 bases and J by 9 bases, and 12 bases separated the two germline ends. The CDR3 sequence is 13 residues long. Germline values: CDR1 LGHNA, CDR2 YNFKEQ. Here the CDR3 DNA reads TGTGCCAGCAGCCAAGACGAAAGAGGGCGGCAGTACTTC. Protein: CASSQDERGRQYF.

This chain links TRBV10-1 with TRBJ1-1, with D possibly being TRBD1 (5 bases). CDR1 and CDR2 (germline): WNHNN, SYGVQD (reference sequence). V gave up 4 bases and J gave up 1 base, with 10 bases separating them. CDR3 length equals 14 residues. CDR3 in DNA: TGCGCCAGCAGTGCTGGGGGGAAGAACACTGAAGCTTTCTTT. Encoded protein: CASSAGGKNTEAFF.

This chain uses TRBV19 with TRBJ2-2; 11 bases agree with TRBD2. Trimming cost V 7 bases and J 3 bases; bases outside gene matches: 4. Germline V lookup: CDR1 LNHDA, CDR2 SQIVND (reference sequence). CDR3 size: 15 residues. CDR3 residues: CASNLAGGDTGELFF. In DNA, the CDR3 is TGTGCCAGTAACCTAGCGGGGGGAGACACCGGGGAGCTGTTTTTT. The variable domain in full, completed from reference TRBV19 and TRBJ2-2, reads DGGITQSPKYLFRKEGQNVTLSCEQNLNHDAMYWYRQDPGQGLRLIYYSQIVNDFQKGDIAEGYSVSREKKESFPLTVTSAQKNPTAFYLCASNLAGGDTGELFFGEGSRLTVL.

The V gene is TRBV9, the J gene TRBJ2-1; D gene unclear. The germline V gene has CDR1 SGDLS and CDR2 YYNGEE. V was clipped by 2 bases and J by 7 bases, with 4 bases between them. The CDR3 runs to 11 residues. DNA of the CDR3: TGTGCCAGCAGCGTTATGAATGAGCAGTTCTTC. It specifies CASSVMNEQFF.

The J gene is TRBJ1-5, the V gene TRBV6-5; tentatively, D is TRBD1 (5 bases). This CDR3 is built from 12 residues. Trimming shortened V by 4 bases and J by 12 bases, and 13 bases separated the two germline ends. Germline V gene lookup returns CDR1 MNHEY and CDR2 SVGAGI. The CDR3, as DNA: TGTGCCAGCAGTTTGGTCGGGGGAGTCCAGCATTTT. This translates into CASSLVGGVQHF.

The chain joins TRBV9 to TRBJ2-3; 10 bases fit TRBD2. The junction had 5 bases not matched to a gene; V was cut back by 0 bases and J by 4 bases. The V gene's germline CDR1 is SGDLS and CDR2 YYNGEE. There are 16 residues in the CDR3. CDR3 region: CASSVGLAGDPDTQYF. The CDR3 DNA follows: TGTGCCAGCAGCGTAGGTCTAGCGGGAGACCCAGATACGCAGTATTTT. The full variable domain, rest sourced from reference TRBV9 and TRBJ2-3, is DSGVTQTPKHLITATGQRVTLRCSPRSGDLSVYWYQQSLDQGLQFLIQYYNGEERAKGNILERFSAQQFPDLHSELNLSSLELGDSALYFCASSVGLAGDPDTQYFGPGTRLTVL.

The chain has TRBV7-2 and TRBJ2-2, with 7 bases fitting TRBD1. Trimming at V came to 1 base and at J to 6 bases, leaving 5 bases not matched to a gene. The CDR3 is 15 amino acids. CDR1 SGHTA and CDR2 FQGNSA come from the germline V gene. The CDR3 loop is CASSLGDRDAGELFF. CDR3 nucleotide sequence: TGTGCCAGCAGCTTAGGTGACAGGGATGCCGGGGAGCTGTTTTTT.